This T cell receptor beta chain was captured by sequencing in a study of blood T cell repertoires in COVID-19. Turning to the study itself: The samples span acute and convalescent COVID-19 from the United States, Italy and Spain.

Clones were sequenced by immunoSEQ multiplex PCR, and TCRdb holds only the in-frame ones, with some missing. Of under 150,000 clones detected, around four fifths appear once; the ten largest clones hold just under 25%. Trimming removed 0 bases from V and 2 bases from J, with 9 bases in between. The CDR3 is made up of 15 amino acids. Germline CDR1 reads SGHRS; CDR2 reads YFSETQ. The sample was peripheral blood. The chain carries TRBV5-1 and TRBJ1-3; a weak D match, TRBD1 (5 bases). This TCR was sampled from a human donor in a cohort sampled during active COVID-19. The CDR3 nucleotides read TGCGCCAGCAGCTTGGTAGGGGCCCCTGGAAACACCATATATTTT. Its translation is CASSLVGAPGNTIYF. The full variable domain, completed using reference TRBV5-1 and TRBJ1-3, is KAGVTQTPRYLIKTRGQQVTLSCSPISGHRSVSWYQQTPGQGLQFLFEYFSETQRNKGNFPGRFSGRQFSNSRSEMNVSTLELGDSALYLCASSLVGAPGNTIYFGEGSWLTVV.